This TCR beta chain is drawn from a study of shared clonotypes between healthy human individuals. Study background: Two women and a few men aged 18 to 49 served as donors. General study results and limits: The study generally estimated greater richness for naive than memory subsets. The study drew on few donors, limiting represented genetic and exposure-history diversity.

The CDR3 covers 16 residues. From germline, CDR1 is MDHEN and CDR2 SYDVKM. V lost 4 bases and J lost 0, with 15 bases in between. Sequencing used immunoSEQ multiplex PCR; TCRdb keeps in-frame clones, though not all of them. The repertoire holds around 1,000,000 clones, with around three quarters as singletons. Worth noting for this clone: Antigen: not known.

Into CD45RA+ naive and CD45RA-negative memory subsets, the CD4+ cells were split. This chain connects TRBV28 to TRBJ2-5, with D perhaps given as TRBD1 or TRBD2 (5 bases each). The receptor was derived from a man between 18 and 35 years old in good health. Some clones in this sample may be carry-over from other donors' samples. Sequenced: memory CD4+ T cells from PBMCs. Described subset: CD45RA-negative fraction. The CDR3 protein is CASSSSRGVNQETQYF. The CDR3 DNA sequence: TGTGCCAGCAGTTCGTCCCGAGGGGTCAACCAAGAGACCCAGTACTTC.